A single sample gave rise to the 23 T cell receptor beta chains below, sequenced in a study of tumor-infiltrating lymphocytes in localized non-small cell lung cancer (dated by TCRdb to the early 2020s). Receptors were amplified or captured by the immunoSEQ multiplex PCR assay. In its TCRdb copy, this immuneACCESS table keeps in-frame sequences only and misses some clones. Where compared with another copy, unresolved V genes explain less than half of these, and the others have no known cause. The sample profile shows roughly 12,000 clones; approximately 86% of them were found once. Approximately 8% of the sample is in the top ten clones. Specimen: uninvolved lung tissue not adjacent to the tumor. The receptors stem from a human donor with non-small cell lung cancer.

On this clone itself: The junction differs from germline at one of its ends, possibly a read error. The chain couples TRBV20-1 to TRBJ2-7; no clear D gene. This CDR3 has 11 residues. The germline V gene has CDR1 DFQATT and CDR2 SNEGSKA (reference sequence). In DNA form, the CDR3 reads TGCAGTGCCGCCCAGGCAACCCGCCATTTGTTC. It translates to CSAAQATRHLF.

This chain connects TRBV5-1 to TRBJ1-2; D is uncertain. Trimming stripped 3 bases from V and 0 bases from J, with 12 bases between. The CDR3 totals 15 residues. From germline, CDR1 is SGHRS and CDR2 YFSETQ. The CDR3 coding sequence is TGCGCCAGCAGCTCCCGATCCCAGGCTAACTATGGCTACACCTTC. This sequence encodes CASSSRSQANYGYTF.

A single count supports this clone. The V gene is TRBV7-2, the J gene TRBJ1-1, with 7 bases that match TRBD1. V gave up 6 bases and J gave up 4 bases; unmatched junction bases: 8. The CDR3 has 14 residues. Germline CDR1 reads SGHTA; CDR2 reads FQGNSA. Here the CDR3 DNA reads TGTGCCAGCAGGAGGGGCGACAGGGCCACTGAAGCTTTCTTT. It translates to CASRRGDRATEAFF.

The rearrangement joins TRBV6-5 to TRBJ2-1; 10 bases are shared with TRBD1. The V and J ends lost 0 bases and 6 bases, in that order; junction bases with no gene match: 2. This CDR3 region has 15 residues. CDR1 and CDR2 (germline): MNHEY, SVGAGI. The CDR3 sequence is CASSYSWDRGNEQFF. DNA of the CDR3: TGTGCCAGCAGTTACTCATGGGACAGGGGCAATGAGCAGTTCTTC.

This chain uses TRBV6-6 with TRBJ2-3; weak D call: TRBD1 (6 bases). Germline V gene sequence: CDR1 MNHNY, CDR2 SVGAGI (reference sequence). The CDR3 covers 14 residues. V lost 6 bases and J 2 bases, leaving 12 bases between the germline ends. Here the CDR3 reads CASRMTGPTDTQYF. The DNA of the CDR3 is TGTGCCAGCAGGATGACAGGCCCCACAGATACGCAGTATTTT.

This clone was detected only a few times. The CDR3 region has the DNA TGTGCCAGCTCGGGACAGGGATATAAACCCCTCCACTTT. It encodes CASSGQGYKPLHF. The genes are TRBV6-1 and TRBJ1-6; 9 bases are shared with TRBD1. Germline V gene sequence: CDR1 MNHNS, CDR2 SASEGT. J lost 12 bases, V lost 8 bases, and 8 bases had no gene match. The CDR3 loop spans 13 amino acids.

J is TRBJ2-1 and V is TRBV6-5, with D unresolved. This CDR3 region has 14 residues. Germline-derived CDR1 and CDR2 are MNHEY and SVGAGI. Trimming pared 8 bases from V and 10 bases from J, leaving 21 bases between. CDR3 nucleotides: TGTGCCAGCCGTCAGGAGTTAACGGCGTGGGAGCAGTTCTTC. This translates into CASRQELTAWEQFF.

This clone is classed as large. The rearrangement links TRBV12-5 to TRBJ1-5, with 7 bases aligning to TRBD1. Germline CDR1 LGHNT, CDR2 FRNRAP. This CDR3 region has 15 residues. The J segment lost 4 bases and the V segment lost 7 bases, leaving 10 bases of the junction unmatched. The DNA of the CDR3 is TGTGCTAGTGAAGCCGGGACAGCCCTTAATCAGCCCCAGCATTTT. Amino acid sequence: CASEAGTALNQPQHF.

The genes are TRBV18 and TRBJ2-2; D remains ambiguous. Germline V CDR1 and CDR2: KGHSH, LQKENI. V was clipped by 3 bases and J by 3 bases, with 5 bases between them. This CDR3 comprises 13 residues. As DNA, the CDR3 is TGTGCCAGCTCACCCACCCACACCGGGGAGCTGTTTTTT. It translates to CASSPTHTGELFF.

The rearrangement links TRBV5-1 to TRBJ2-7; 8 positions agree with TRBD1. CDR3 size: 15 residues. Germline values: CDR1 SGHRS, CDR2 YFSETQ. The V and J ends lost 3 bases and 3 bases, in that order; junction bases with no gene match: 8. DNA for the CDR3: TGCGCCAGCAGCTCTGGATATACAGGGGGCTACGAGCAGTACTTC. This translates into CASSSGYTGGYEQYF.

The table lists this clone with a count of one. The chain is built from TRBV7-9 and TRBJ1-4; D is undetermined. The V and J ends lost 4 bases and 5 bases respectively, with 14 bases between them. The CDR3 runs to 15 residues. Germline loops: CDR1 SEHNR, CDR2 FQNEAQ (reference sequence). The CDR3 spells CASSSFRFKNEKLFF. Here the CDR3 DNA reads TGTGCCAGCAGCTCGTTCAGGTTTAAGAATGAAAAACTGTTTTTT.

V usage is TRBV7-3 and J usage is TRBJ1-6, with a tentative D call TRBD1 (5 bases). The germline V gene has CDR1 SGHTA and CDR2 FQGTGA. V was pared by 3 bases and J by 9 bases, with 15 bases between. The CDR3 extends over 15 amino acids. The CDR3 spells CASSLDGAEGSPLHF. The CDR3, as DNA: TGTGCCAGCAGCTTGGACGGGGCTGAGGGTTCACCCCTCCACTTT.

By share, this clone counts as large. The chain combines TRBV6-5 with TRBJ2-7; 8 nucleotides match TRBD2. CDR1 is MNHEY and CDR2 is SVGAGI in the germline V gene. V gave up 2 bases and J gave up 7 bases; unmatched junction bases: 10. There are 15 residues in the CDR3. The CDR3 region has the DNA TGTGCCAGCAGTTACGGCGGGGGGAATTTTGGGGAGCAGTACTTC. As protein: CASSYGGGNFGEQYF.

The chain combines TRBV11-1 with TRBJ1-1; D remains unclear. This CDR3 region has 14 residues. With 2 bases removed from V and 1 base from J, the gap between germline ends came to 8 bases. Germline assignment: CDR1 SGHAT and CDR2 FQDESV (reference sequence). CDR3 DNA sequence: TGTGCCAGCAGCTTACAGGTAGAGAACACTGAAGCTTTCTTT. Translating it yields CASSLQVENTEAFF.

The DNA for the CDR3 is TGTGCCAGCAGCCTATTACAGGGGGGGGACACTGAAGCTTTCTTT. Its protein product is CASSLLQGGDTEAFF. J is TRBJ1-1 and V is TRBV5-4; 8 bases are a match to TRBD1. V lost 4 bases and J lost 3; bases outside the gene matches: 8. CDR1 and CDR2 from the germline V gene are SGHNT and YYREEE (reference sequence). CDR3 length: 15 amino acids. The entire variable domain, with the rest obtained from reference TRBV5-4 and TRBJ1-1, is as follows: ETGVTQSPTHLIKTRGQQVTLRCSSQSGHNTVSWYQQALGQGPQFIFQYYREEENGRGNFPPRFSGLQFPNYSSELNVNALELDDSALYLCASSLLQGGDTEAFFGQGTRLTVV.

V is TRBV9 and J is TRBJ2-7; D may be TRBD2 (6 bases). Between the trimmed V and J ends, which lost 8 bases and 4 bases, there was a span of 22 bases. CDR1 is SGDLS and CDR2 is YYNGEE in the germline V gene. CDR3 size: 15 residues. For the CDR3, the DNA is TGTGCCAGTTTAAAGACGGTGTCGGAGGGATACGAGCAGTACTTC. As protein: CASLKTVSEGYEQYF.

Only a few counts were recorded for this clone. The chain is built from TRBV7-3 and TRBJ1-2, with 7 bases identical to TRBD1. With V trimmed by 6 bases and J by 3 bases, 4 bases remained unmatched. The CDR3 covers 13 residues. From germline, CDR1 is SGHTA and CDR2 FQGTGA. The CDR3 reads CASSSGQDYGYTF. For the CDR3, the DNA is TGTGCCAGCAGTAGCGGACAGGACTATGGCTACACCTTC. Based on the CDR3 plus reference TRBV7-3 and TRBJ1-2, the full variable domain is GAGVSQTPSNKVTEKGKYVELRCDPISGHTALYWYRQSLGQGPEFLIYFQGTGAADDSGLPNDRFFAVRPEGSVSTLKIQRTERGDSAVYLCASSSGQDYGYTFGSGTRLTVV.

The chain uses TRBV7-2 and TRBJ2-3; no firm D call. Trimming stripped 1 base from V and 3 bases from J, with 11 bases between. The CDR3 runs to 15 residues. Germline lookup yields CDR1 SGHTA and CDR2 FQGNSA. The CDR3 DNA reads TGTGCCAGCAGCTTAGTTATGCTAGAAACAGATACGCAGTATTTT. Translated: CASSLVMLETDTQYF.

This rearrangement joins TRBV6-4 to TRBJ2-2; D ambiguous. CDR3 length equals 13 residues. V lost 3 bases and J 3 bases, leaving 5 bases between the germline ends. Germline V CDR1 and CDR2: MRHNA, SNTAGT. The CDR3 loop reads CASSERDTGELFF. DNA for the CDR3: TGTGCCAGCAGTGAACGGGACACCGGGGAGCTGTTTTTT.

The chain links TRBV7-9 to TRBJ1-3; D perhaps matches TRBD1 (5 bases). V dropped 5 bases and J dropped 0 bases, with 11 bases sitting between them. Germline loops: CDR1 SEHNR, CDR2 FQNEAQ (reference sequence). The CDR3 sequence is 15 residues long. CDR3 nucleotides: TGTGCCAGCAGCCAGGGCACCTTCTCTGGAAACACCATATATTTT. It translates to CASSQGTFSGNTIYF.

The rearrangement joins TRBV5-5 to TRBJ2-6; D remains ambiguous. CDR3 size: 15 residues. V was clipped by 4 bases and J by 0 bases, with 8 bases between them. CDR1 and CDR2 (germline): SGHKS, YYEKEE (reference sequence). DNA of the CDR3: TGTGCCAGCAGCGCTTCTTCCTCTGGGGCCAACGTCCTGACTTTC. This codes for CASSASSSGANVLTF.

The genes are TRBV27 and TRBJ2-5, with a possible D match to TRBD2 (5 bases). The CDR3 totals 15 residues. The germline V gene has CDR1 MNHEY and CDR2 SMNVEV (reference sequence). Between the trimmed V and J ends, which lost 4 bases and 4 bases, there was a span of 16 bases. CDR3 residues: CASSSFRGVVETQYF. In DNA, the CDR3 is TGTGCCAGCAGTTCATTCCGGGGAGTAGTAGAGACCCAGTACTTC.

The V call is TRBV5-1, the J call TRBJ1-1; possibly TRBD1 for D (5 bases). The CDR3 is made up of 14 amino acids. The germline CDR1 and CDR2 sequences are SGHRS and YFSETQ. The V gene lost 6 bases and the J gene lost 0 bases, with 12 bases spanning the gap. In nucleotides, the CDR3 is TGCGCCAGCAAAAGGGACGGAATGAACACTGAAGCTTTCTTT. Encoded protein: CASKRDGMNTEAFF.